The 27 T cell receptor beta chains reported below all come from one sample, sequenced in a study of long-term antiretroviral therapy in people with HIV (dated by TCRdb to between 2021 and 2022). The immunoSEQ hsTCRB v3.0 assay was used at survey level resolution for TRB variable region sequencing. TCRdb took this table from immuneACCESS and kept in-frame rearrangements with V and J called. Such tables lack part of the clones; where checked against another copy, unresolved V genes explain under half of the gap, and the rest is unexplained. Recorded for this sample are about 29,000 clones; approximately 95% of them occurred a single time. The leading ten clones occupy over 7% of the sample. The sample in question was unsorted PBMCs, obtained 5.3 years after starting antiretroviral therapy. The receptors come from a man aged 30-40 years with HIV.

This clone has a single count. The chain links TRBV7-9 to TRBJ1-4, with no clear D. This CDR3 has 14 amino acids. The germline gives CDR1 SEHNR, CDR2 FQNEAQ (reference sequence). The V and J ends lost 1 base and 11 bases respectively, with 14 bases between them. The CDR3 DNA sequence: TGTGCCAGCAGCTTAGTTACGGGGTTGGGGAAACTGTTTTTT. It is translated as CASSLVTGLGKLFF.

This chain links TRBV6-6 with TRBJ1-1; D gene uncertain. With 0 bases removed from V and 8 bases from J, the gap between germline ends came to 10 bases. The CDR3 is 13 residues long. Germline CDR1 MNHNY, CDR2 SVGAGI (reference sequence). This CDR3 reads CASSYSNEGEAFF. CDR3 in DNA: TGTGCCAGCAGTTACTCTAATGAGGGAGAAGCTTTCTTT.

The V call is TRBV6-1, the J call TRBJ1-6; D possibly corresponds to TRBD1 (5 bases). From germline, CDR1 is MNHNS and CDR2 SASEGT. With 11 bases removed from V and 4 bases from J, the gap between germline ends came to 15 bases. The CDR3 length is 14 residues. Here the CDR3 DNA reads TGTGCCGCTTGGGACCCCGCTTATAATTCACCCCTCCACTTT. This gives the protein CAAWDPAYNSPLHF.

This clone was seen more than once but under ten times. This sequence joins TRBV5-6 and TRBJ2-7, with a tentative D call TRBD2 (5 bases). The germline V gene encodes CDR1 SGHDT and CDR2 YYEEEE. This CDR3 contains 15 residues. V was trimmed by 4 bases and J by 0 bases, leaving 14 bases between them. CDR3 loop: CASSTLAGFSYEQYF. The DNA for the CDR3 is TGTGCCAGCAGCACCCTGGCGGGTTTCTCCTACGAGCAGTACTTC.

V and J are TRBV7-9 and TRBJ2-6; 9 bases map to TRBD2. This CDR3 region has 18 residues. V gave up 1 base and J gave up 0 bases; unmatched junction bases: 4. CDR1 and CDR2 (germline): SEHNR, FQNEAQ (reference sequence). The CDR3 loop reads CASSLGSGRPSGANVLTF. The CDR3, as DNA: TGTGCCAGCAGCTTAGGGAGCGGGAGGCCCTCTGGGGCCAACGTCCTGACTTTC.

The chain is built from TRBV6-4 and TRBJ2-2, with 8 bases fitting TRBD1. Unmatched junction bases numbered 0, after V lost 0 bases and J lost 6 bases. The CDR3 covers 14 residues. Germline CDR1 is MRHNA and CDR2 is SNTAGT. CDR3 nucleotides: TGTGCCAGCAGTGACTCACAGGGGGCCGGGGAGCTGTTTTTT. Its protein product is CASSDSQGAGELFF.

The J gene is TRBJ2-7, the V gene TRBV7-8; 11 nucleotides match TRBD1. In germline, CDR1 is SGHVS, CDR2 FQNEAQ. CDR3 length equals 14 residues. Trimming cost V 3 bases and J 6 bases; bases outside gene matches: 4. For the CDR3, the DNA is TGTGCCAGCAGCTTCGGGACAGGGGGTCTCGAGCAGTACTTC. This sequence encodes CASSFGTGGLEQYF.

This clone showed up just once. The V and J genes are TRBV6-1 and TRBJ1-1, with D possibly TRBD1 on 6 matching bases. Trimming removed 4 bases at V and 0 bases at J, with 12 bases between. The germline V gene encodes CDR1 MNHNS and CDR2 SASEGT. The CDR3 length is 15 residues. The CDR3 region has the DNA TGTGCCAGCAGTGGAAGGGGGGGTTTGAACACTGAAGCTTTCTTT. Amino acids: CASSGRGGLNTEAFF.

The V gene is TRBV5-1, the J gene TRBJ1-2; TRBD1 might be the D (5 bases). The CDR3 loop spans 16 amino acids. In germline, CDR1 is SGHRS, CDR2 YFSETQ. V lost 4 bases and J lost 0, with 16 bases in between. The CDR3 reads CASSPADGGTNYGYTF. In nucleotides, the CDR3 is TGCGCCAGCAGCCCGGCCGACGGGGGTACTAACTATGGCTACACCTTC.

The gene calls are TRBV30 and TRBJ2-7, with TRBD1 identical over 9 bases. CDR1 and CDR2 (germline): GTSNPN, SVGIG (reference sequence). With V trimmed by 5 bases and J by 6 bases, 11 bases remained unmatched. The CDR3 covers 14 residues. CDR3 sequence: CAWARDRELSEQYF. The DNA of the CDR3 is TGTGCCTGGGCCCGGGACAGGGAGTTAAGCGAGCAGTACTTC.

The rearrangement joins TRBV19 to TRBJ2-7; the D is unclear. The CDR3 totals 14 residues. V was cut by 7 bases and J by 0 bases, with 13 bases left in between. Germline V gives CDR1 LNHDA, CDR2 SQIVND (reference sequence). The CDR3 bases are TGTGCCAGTACCCACTGGGGTTACTCCTACGAGCAGTACTTC. Translation: CASTHWGYSYEQYF. Supplemented by reference TRBV19 and TRBJ2-7, the full variable domain reads DGGITQSPKYLFRKEGQNVTLSCEQNLNHDAMYWYRQDPGQGLRLIYYSQIVNDFQKGDIAEGYSVSREKKESFPLTVTSAQKNPTAFYLCASTHWGYSYEQYFGPGTRLTVT.

This clone has just one count. CDR3 residues: CASSARQAGANVLTF. CDR3 bases: TGTGCCAGCAGCGCCCGACAGGCTGGGGCCAACGTCCTGACTTTC. V is TRBV7-3 and J is TRBJ2-6, with a possible D match to TRBD1 (6 bases). Trimming left V 5 bases short and J 2 bases short, with 10 bases between. The length of the CDR3 is 15 residues. CDR1 is SGHTA, CDR2 FQGTGA, per germline.

The chain combines TRBV9 with TRBJ2-7, with a tentative D call TRBD2 (5 bases). Per the germline V gene, CDR1 is SGDLS and CDR2 is YYNGEE. V lost 0 bases to trimming and J lost 7 bases, with 14 bases between them. This CDR3 is 14 amino acids long. This CDR3 is CASSVDGAGREQYF. CDR3 in DNA: TGTGCCAGCAGCGTAGATGGTGCGGGCCGAGAGCAGTACTTC.

The V gene is TRBV30, the J gene TRBJ1-1, with unresolved D. CDR1 and CDR2 from the germline V gene are GTSNPN and SVGIG (reference sequence). Trimming pared 1 base from V and 5 bases from J, leaving 2 bases between. CDR3 length: 10 amino acids. As DNA, the CDR3 is TGTGCCTGGAGTGGAACTGAAGCTTTCTTT. Amino acid sequence: CAWSGTEAFF. The variable domain in full, with the rest retrieved from reference TRBV30 and TRBJ1-1, is SQTIHQWPATLVQPVGSPLSLECTVEGTSNPNLYWYRQAAGRGLQLLFYSVGIGQISSEVPQNLSASRPQDRQFILSSKKLLLSDSGFYLCAWSGTEAFFGQGTRLTVV.

This rearrangement joins TRBV30 to TRBJ2-2, with TRBD1 matching over 7 bases. The CDR3 is made up of 12 amino acids. Germline CDR1 and CDR2: GTSNPN and SVGIG (reference sequence). The J segment lost 7 bases and the V segment lost 8 bases, leaving 7 bases of the junction unmatched. Written as DNA, the CDR3 is TGTGCCGCCCCGACAGGGCTCGGGGAGCTGTTTTTT. Amino acids: CAAPTGLGELFF.

The chain's CDR3 is CASSSLATLGYNEQFF. DNA of the CDR3: TGTGCCAGCAGTTCGCTAGCAACCCTAGGGTACAATGAGCAGTTCTTC. The chain has TRBV6-6 and TRBJ2-1, with D possibly being TRBD2 (5 bases). Germline-derived CDR1 and CDR2 are MNHNY and SVGAGI (reference sequence). This CDR3 region has 16 residues. The V end lost 4 bases, the J end lost 4 bases, and 17 bases lay between the germline ends.

This clone was picked up one time. This chain links TRBV11-3 with TRBJ2-2; D not certain. The V gene's germline CDR1 is SGHNT and CDR2 YENEEA. This CDR3 is 15 amino acids long. V lost 5 bases and J 3 bases, leaving 13 bases between the germline ends. CDR3 protein: CASSPTWGDTGELFF. The CDR3 nucleotides are TGTGCCAGCAGCCCGACATGGGGTGACACCGGGGAGCTGTTTTTT.

This chain connects TRBV6-1 to TRBJ1-4; D gene unclear. Looked up from germline, CDR1 is MNHNS and CDR2 is SASEGT. V lost 5 bases, J lost 0 bases, and 7 bases lay in between. This CDR3 has 14 residues. CDR3 DNA sequence: TGTGCCAGCAGTTTCACAGCAACTAATGAAAAACTGTTTTTT. It yields the protein CASSFTATNEKLFF.

This clone occurred once. The chain couples TRBV30 to TRBJ1-2, with D tentatively TRBD1 (5 bases). Germline-derived CDR1 and CDR2 are GTSNPN and SVGIG (reference sequence). The V and J ends lost 2 bases and 3 bases respectively, with 13 bases between them. The CDR3 is 14 amino acids. The CDR3 loop is CAWSPRGRYYGYTF. In nucleotides, the CDR3 is TGTGCCTGGAGTCCGAGGGGACGATACTATGGCTACACCTTC.

The chain uses TRBV6-4 and TRBJ2-3; maybe TRBD2 (5 bases). V was pared by 8 bases and J by 4 bases, with 16 bases between. The germline CDR1 and CDR2 sequences are MRHNA and SNTAGT. This CDR3 has 14 amino acids. CDR3 in amino acids: CASSTGKEADTQYF. The CDR3 DNA follows: TGTGCCAGCTCGACGGGGAAGGAAGCAGATACGCAGTATTTT.

This rearrangement joins TRBV7-6 to TRBJ1-5, with a tentative D call TRBD1 (5 bases). The CDR3 length is 14 residues. Germline loops: CDR1 SGHVS, CDR2 FNYEAQ. V lost 1 base to trimming and J lost 3 bases, with 7 bases between them. The CDR3 coding sequence is TGTGCCAGCAGCTTAGGGGGCCCCAATCAGCCCCAGCATTTT. It yields the protein CASSLGGPNQPQHF.

The chain uses TRBV29-1 and TRBJ2-1; no reliable D call. The germline CDR1 and CDR2 sequences are SQVTM and ANQGSEA. The CDR3 is made up of 10 amino acids. V dropped 4 bases and J dropped 7 bases, with 5 bases sitting between them. In nucleotides, the CDR3 is TGCAGCGTTGGTCCGAATGAGCAGTTCTTC. It is translated as CSVGPNEQFF.

The chain combines TRBV2 with TRBJ1-5, with 10 positions matching TRBD1. The CDR3 spans 14 residues. The germline gives CDR1 SNHLY, CDR2 FYNNEI. V shed 2 bases, J shed 7 bases, and the junction held 2 bases outside the gene matches. CDR3 nucleotide sequence: TGTGCCAGCAGTGAACAGACAGGGGGCCAGCCCCAGCATTTT. Its translation is CASSEQTGGQPQHF.

This clone was seen a single time. The rearrangement uses TRBV30 and TRBJ2-1; D might be TRBD1 (6 bases). V lost 1 base and J lost 7, with 17 bases in between. CDR3 size: 15 residues. Per the germline V gene, CDR1 is GTSNPN and CDR2 is SVGIG (reference sequence). CDR3 DNA: TGTGCCTGGAGTGGGGGGCAGGGGAATAAGAATGAGCAGTTCTTC. It translates to CAWSGGQGNKNEQFF.

The chain recombines TRBV19 with TRBJ1-1, with a tentative D call TRBD1 (5 bases). The ends were cut back, 2 bases at V and 4 bases at J, with 11 bases in the middle. From germline, CDR1 is LNHDA and CDR2 SQIVND (reference sequence). CDR3 length equals 14 residues. The CDR3 coding sequence is TGTGCCAGTAGTATAACGGGACGGGGCACTGAAGCTTTCTTT. Its protein is CASSITGRGTEAFF.

The V and J genes are TRBV9 and TRBJ2-7, with TRBD1 identical over 9 bases. The CDR3 contains 14 residues. In germline, CDR1 is SGDLS, CDR2 YYNGEE. V lost 4 bases and J lost 1; bases outside the gene matches: 3. CDR3 sequence reads: CASSSGTGSYEQYF. CDR3 DNA sequence: TGTGCCAGCAGCTCCGGGACAGGGTCCTACGAGCAGTACTTC.

This sequence joins TRBV10-3 and TRBJ1-3; 11 positions agree with TRBD1. The CDR3 has 16 residues. Germline V lookup: CDR1 ENHRY, CDR2 SYGVKD. Trimming removed 9 bases from V and 0 bases from J; junction bases left unmatched: 7. The CDR3 protein is CAMEGQGEISGNTIYF. The CDR3 DNA follows: TGTGCCATGGAGGGACAGGGGGAAATCTCTGGAAACACCATATATTTT.